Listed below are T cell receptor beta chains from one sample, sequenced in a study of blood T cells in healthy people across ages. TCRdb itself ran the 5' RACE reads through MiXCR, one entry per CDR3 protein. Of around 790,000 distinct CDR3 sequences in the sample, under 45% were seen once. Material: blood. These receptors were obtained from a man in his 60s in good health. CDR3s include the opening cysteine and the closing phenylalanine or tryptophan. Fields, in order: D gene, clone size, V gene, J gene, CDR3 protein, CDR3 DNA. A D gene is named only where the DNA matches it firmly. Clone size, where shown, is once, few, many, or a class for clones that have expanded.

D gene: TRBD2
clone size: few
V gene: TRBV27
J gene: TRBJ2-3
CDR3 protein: CASSSLAGRRGDTQYF
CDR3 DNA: TGTGCCAGCAGTTCACTAGCGGGCCGACGGGGAGATACGCAGTATTTT

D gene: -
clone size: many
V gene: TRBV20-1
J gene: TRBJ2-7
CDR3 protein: CSARDRQVGWNEQYF
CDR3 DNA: TGCAGTGCTAGAGACCGACAGGTGGGATGGAACGAGCAGTACTTC

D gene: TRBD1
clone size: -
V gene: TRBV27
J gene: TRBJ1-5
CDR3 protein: CASSWTGGGSTQPQHF
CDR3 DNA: TGTGCCAGCAGTTGGACAGGGGGGGGATCTACTCAGCCCCAGCATTTT

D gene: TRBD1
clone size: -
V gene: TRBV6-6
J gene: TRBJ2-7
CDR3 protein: CASGDRGQYF
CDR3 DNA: TGTGCCAGCGGAGACAGGGGGCAGTACTTC

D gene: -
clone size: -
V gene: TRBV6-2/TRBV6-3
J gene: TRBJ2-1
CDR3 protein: CASRGNFVGSSYNEQFF
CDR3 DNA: TGTGCCAGCAGGGGGAATTTCGTGGGCAGCTCCTACAATGAGCAGTTCTTC

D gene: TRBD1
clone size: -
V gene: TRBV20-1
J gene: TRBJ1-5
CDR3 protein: CSARDRRQGVYSNQPQHF
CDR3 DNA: TGCAGTGCTAGAGATAGGCGACAGGGGGTTTATAGCAATCAGCCCCAGCATTTT

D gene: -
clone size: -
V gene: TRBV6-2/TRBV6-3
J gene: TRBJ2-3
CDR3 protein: CASSYGGLNTDTQYF
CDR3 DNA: TGTGCCAGCAGTTACGGCGGGCTCAACACAGATACGCAGTATTTT

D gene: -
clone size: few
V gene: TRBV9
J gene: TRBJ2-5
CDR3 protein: CASSVATDTRGETQYF
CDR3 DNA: TGTGCCAGCAGCGTAGCGACTGACACCCGGGGGGAGACCCAGTACTTC

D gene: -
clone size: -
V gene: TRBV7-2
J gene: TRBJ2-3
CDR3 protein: CASTSSTDTQYF
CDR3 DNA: TGTGCCAGCACCTCTAGCACAGATACGCAGTATTTT

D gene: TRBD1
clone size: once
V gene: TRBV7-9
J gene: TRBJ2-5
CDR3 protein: CASSRIGTGGLWDAQETQYF
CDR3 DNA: TGTGCCAGCAGCCGAATTGGGACAGGGGGCTTATGGGACGCACAAGAGACCCAGTACTTC

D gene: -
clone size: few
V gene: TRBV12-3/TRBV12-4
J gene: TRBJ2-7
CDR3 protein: CASSSGRTFYDEQYF
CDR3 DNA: TGTGCCAGCAGTTCTGGCAGAACTTTCTACGACGAGCAGTACTTC

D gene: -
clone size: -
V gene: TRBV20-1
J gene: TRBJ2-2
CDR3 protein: CSVSRMNTGELFF
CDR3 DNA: TGCAGTGTCAGCAGGATGAACACCGGGGAGCTGTTTTTT

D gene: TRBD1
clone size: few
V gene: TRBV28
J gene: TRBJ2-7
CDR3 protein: CASRSLGTGVNEQYF
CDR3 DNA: TGTGCCAGCAGGTCCTTGGGGACAGGTGTCAACGAGCAGTACTTC

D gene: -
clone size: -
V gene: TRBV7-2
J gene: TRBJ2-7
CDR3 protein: CASSLVGAGGDSYEQYF
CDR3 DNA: TGTGCCAGCAGCTTGGTCGGGGCTGGCGGGGATTCCTACGAGCAGTACTTC

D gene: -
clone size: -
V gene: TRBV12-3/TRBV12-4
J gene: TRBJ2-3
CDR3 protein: CASSFARVFTDTQYF
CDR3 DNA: TGTGCCAGCAGTTTTGCTAGGGTGTTCACAGATACGCAGTATTTT

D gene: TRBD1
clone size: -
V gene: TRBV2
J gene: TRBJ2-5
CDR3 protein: CATRTGLLETQYF
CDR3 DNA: TGTGCCACCCGGACAGGGCTTCTGGAGACCCAGTACTTC

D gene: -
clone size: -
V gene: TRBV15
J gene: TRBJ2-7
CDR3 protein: CATSRDRRGLDEQYF
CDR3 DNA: TGTGCCACCAGCAGAGATCGGAGGGGCCTCGACGAGCAGTACTTC

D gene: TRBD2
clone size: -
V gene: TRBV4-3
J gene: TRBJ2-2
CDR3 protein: CASSPQLTSGNTGGLFF
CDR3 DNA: TGCGCCAGCAGCCCCCAACTGACTAGCGGGAACACCGGGGGGCTGTTTTTT

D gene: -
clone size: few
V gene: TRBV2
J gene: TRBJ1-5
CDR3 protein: CASSEWDQPQHF
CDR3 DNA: TGTGCCAGCAGTGAGTGGGATCAGCCCCAGCATTTT

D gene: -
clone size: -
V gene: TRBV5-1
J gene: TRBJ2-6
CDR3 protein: CASSFPSSGANVLTF
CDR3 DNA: TGCGCCAGCAGCTTTCCGTCGTCTGGGGCCAACGTCCTGACTTTC

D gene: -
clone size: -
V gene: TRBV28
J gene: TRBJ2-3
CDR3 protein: CASMGLTDTQYF
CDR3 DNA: TGTGCCAGCATGGGGCTCACAGATACGCAGTATTTT

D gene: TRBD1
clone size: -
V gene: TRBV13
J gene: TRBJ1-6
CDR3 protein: CASSSTGALYNSPLHF
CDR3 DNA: TGTGCCAGCAGCTCGACAGGGGCACTCTATAATTCACCCCTCCACTTT

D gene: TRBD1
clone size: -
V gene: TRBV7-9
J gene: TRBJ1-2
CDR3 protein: CASSFNRGPVYGYTF
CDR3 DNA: TGTGCCAGCAGCTTCAACAGGGGCCCTGTCTATGGCTACACCTTC

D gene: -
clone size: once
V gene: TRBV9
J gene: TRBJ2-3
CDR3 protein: CASSVATRTDTQYF
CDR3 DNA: TGTGCCAGCAGCGTAGCTACCCGCACAGATACGCAGTATTTT

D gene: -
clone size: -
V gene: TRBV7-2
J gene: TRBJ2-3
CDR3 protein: CASNPDPNTDTQYF
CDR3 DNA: TGTGCCAGCAACCCCGACCCAAACACAGATACGCAGTATTTT

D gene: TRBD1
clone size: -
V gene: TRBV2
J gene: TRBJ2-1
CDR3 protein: CASRVTGGAFGEQFF
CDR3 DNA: TGTGCCAGCAGGGTAACAGGGGGCGCATTTGGTGAGCAGTTCTTC

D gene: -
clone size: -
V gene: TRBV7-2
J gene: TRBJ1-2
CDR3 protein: CASSRPGSYGYTF
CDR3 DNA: TGTGCCAGCAGCCGACCTGGGTCCTATGGCTACACCTTC